This T cell receptor (beta chain) was obtained from a study of shared clonotypes between healthy human individuals. Study results and caveats: Researchers found naive subsets generally carried larger estimated richness than memory subsets.

Notes on this clone: Its antigen is not identified.

Running of the assay took place at deep level. In the original workflow: ImmunoSEQ supplied junction-only sequences lacking quality scores, so filtering was different. Measured with immunoSEQ multiplex PCR; TCRdb has only the in-frame clones, and not every one. The V and J calls and clone size come from that table; D and trimming were worked out from the DNA. Of 2 million to 2.5 million clones in the sample, about 92% were seen once. The J segment lost 1 base and the V segment lost 4 bases, leaving 5 bases of the junction unmatched. Germline values: CDR1 MGHRA, CDR2 YSYEKL. The CDR3 runs to 16 residues.

V is TRBV4-1 and J is TRBJ2-5; TRBD1 agrees at 11 bases. Input material: naive CD4+ T cells from PBMCs. Subset defined: CD45RA+ positively selected. The receptor was isolated from a man between 18 and 35 years old in good health. Some clones in this sample may be carry-over from other donors' samples. In nucleotides, the CDR3 is TGCGCCAGCAGCCCAGGGACAGGGGGAGTCCAAGAGACCCAGTACTTC. Protein sequence: CASSPGTGGVQETQYF.